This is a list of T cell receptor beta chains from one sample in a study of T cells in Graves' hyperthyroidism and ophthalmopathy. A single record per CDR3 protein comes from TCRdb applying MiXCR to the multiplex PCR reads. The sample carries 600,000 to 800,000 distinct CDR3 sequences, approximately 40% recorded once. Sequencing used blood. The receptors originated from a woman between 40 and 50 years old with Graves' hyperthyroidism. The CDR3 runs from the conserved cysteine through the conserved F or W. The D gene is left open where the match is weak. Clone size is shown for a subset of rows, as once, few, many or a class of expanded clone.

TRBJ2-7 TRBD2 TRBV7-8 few CASSFSSGKYYEQYF TGTGCCAGCAGCTTCTCTAGCGGAAAGTACTACGAGCAGTACTTC
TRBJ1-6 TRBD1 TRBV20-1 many CSATGTGGSPLHF TGCAGTGCCACCGGGACAGGGGGTTCACCCCTCCACTTT
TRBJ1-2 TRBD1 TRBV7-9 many CASSLTGNPNYGYTF TGTGCCAGCAGTTTGACAGGGAACCCTAACTATGGCTACACCTTC
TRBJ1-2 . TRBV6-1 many CASSQGSGYTF TGTGCCAGCAGCCAAGGTTCGGGCTACACCTTC
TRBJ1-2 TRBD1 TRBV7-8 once CATSPRDRGEDGYTF TGTGCCACTTCTCCCCGGGACAGGGGTGAGGATGGCTACACCTTC
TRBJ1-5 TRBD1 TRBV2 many CASSGVDRVDQPQHF TGTGCCAGCAGCGGGGTGGACAGGGTTGATCAGCCCCAGCATTTT
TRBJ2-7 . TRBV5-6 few CASSQGWGAVHEQYF TGTGCCAGCAGCCAAGGATGGGGGGCGGTCCACGAGCAGTACTTC
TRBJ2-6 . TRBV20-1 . CSARDDGLTF TGCAGTGCTAGAGACGACGGACTGACTTTC
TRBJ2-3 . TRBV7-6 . CASSSSFGEVGDTQYF TGTGCCAGCAGTTCCAGCTTCGGAGAGGTTGGGGATACGCAGTATTTT
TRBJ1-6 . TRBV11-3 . CASREQGFNSPLHF TGTGCCAGCAGGGAACAGGGATTCAATTCACCCCTCCACTTT
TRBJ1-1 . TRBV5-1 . CASSPAWRGPVTEAFF TGCGCCAGCAGCCCCGCGTGGAGGGGTCCCGTGACTGAAGCTTTCTTT
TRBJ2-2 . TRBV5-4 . CASRGGGGWGELFF TGTGCCAGCCGAGGAGGTGGAGGTTGGGGGGAGCTGTTTTTT
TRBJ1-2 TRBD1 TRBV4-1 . CASSQLRDSNYGYTF TGCGCCAGCAGCCAACTCCGGGACAGTAACTATGGCTACACCTTC
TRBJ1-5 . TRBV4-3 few CASSQDRVYVQPQHF TGCGCCAGCAGCCAAGACAGGGTTTACGTTCAGCCCCAGCATTTT
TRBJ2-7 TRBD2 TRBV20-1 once CSARGSAGGPYEQYF TGCAGTGCCCGCGGGTCAGCGGGAGGACCCTACGAGCAGTACTTC
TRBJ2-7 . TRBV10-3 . CAISGVPTELNEQYF TGTGCCATCAGTGGGGTACCGACAGAATTGAACGAGCAGTACTTC
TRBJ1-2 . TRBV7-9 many CASSATGTINGYTF TGTGCCAGCAGCGCCACCGGGACAATAAACGGCTACACCTTC
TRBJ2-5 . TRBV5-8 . CASSLALQTHSETQYF TGTGCCAGCAGCTTGGCCCTCCAGACGCACTCCGAGACCCAGTACTTC
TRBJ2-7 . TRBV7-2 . CASSGGSRSPYF TGTGCCAGCAGCGGGGGGTCGCGATCGCCGTACTTC
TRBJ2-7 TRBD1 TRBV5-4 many CASSKQGEPYEQYF TGTGCCAGCAGTAAACAGGGGGAACCCTACGAGCAGTACTTC
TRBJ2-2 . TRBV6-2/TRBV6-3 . CASRQPGELFF TGTGCCAGCAGACAACCCGGGGAGCTGTTTTTT
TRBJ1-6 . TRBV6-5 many CASSYGGASPLHF TGTGCCAGCAGTTACGGGGGTGCTTCACCCCTCCACTTT
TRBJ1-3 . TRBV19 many CASSMAGSGNTIYF TGTGCCAGTAGTATGGCCGGCTCTGGAAACACCATATATTTT
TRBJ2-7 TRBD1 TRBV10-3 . CAISEGDSSYEQYF TGTGCCATCAGTGAGGGGGACAGCTCCTACGAGCAGTACTTC
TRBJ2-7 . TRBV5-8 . CASSLTGEAYEQYF TGTGCCAGCAGCTTAACAGGGGAGGCGTACGAGCAGTACTTC
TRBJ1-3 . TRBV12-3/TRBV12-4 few CASSSIGAGSYTIYF TGTGCCAGCAGCTCAATCGGGGCGGGAAGTTACACCATATATTTT
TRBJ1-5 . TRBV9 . CASSVQGRSNQPQHF TGTGCCAGCAGCGTCCAGGGGCGGAGCAATCAGCCCCAGCATTTT
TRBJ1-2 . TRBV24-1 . CATSPEGRNIQYFGYTF .
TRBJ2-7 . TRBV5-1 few CASSLNRRGGYEQYF TGCGCCAGCAGCTTGAACCGGAGGGGAGGATACGAGCAGTACTTC